These 25 T cell receptor beta chains came from one sample sequenced in a study of cytomegalovirus exposure and HLA in healthy donors. A multiplex PCR was run with 60 Vbeta primers and 13 Jbeta primers. The table came from immunoSEQ multiplex PCR; TCRdb's copy has only in-frame clones and leaves some out. This table has 85,000 to 100,000 clones, under 85% appearing once. What was sequenced was PBMCs. Receptors originate from a woman aged 40 to 49 in good health and CMV-seropositive.

In this sample, this clone turned up a few times. The chain carries TRBV9 and TRBJ1-1; D not resolved. Trimming left V 1 base short and J 4 bases short, with 11 bases between. Germline V gene lookup returns CDR1 SGDLS and CDR2 YYNGEE. This CDR3 has 14 amino acids. The CDR3 DNA reads as TGTGCCAGCAGCGTATCCGGGAGAGGCACTGAAGCTTTCTTT. It encodes CASSVSGRGTEAFF.

This clone was seen a single time. The chain is built from TRBV7-8 and TRBJ2-7; TRBD2 might be the D (5 bases). Germline V gene sequence: CDR1 SGHVS, CDR2 FQNEAQ. The V end lost 1 base, the J end lost 2 bases, and 9 bases lay between the germline ends. CDR3 length: 14 residues. The CDR3 spells CASSLVSGAYEQYF. The CDR3 nucleotides are TGTGCCAGCAGCTTAGTTTCCGGGGCCTACGAGCAGTACTTC. Full variable domain (remainder filled in from reference TRBV7-8 and TRBJ2-7): GAGVSQSPRYKVAKRGQDVALRCDPISGHVSLFWYQQALGQGPEFLTYFQNEAQLDKSGLPSDRFFAERPEGSVSTLKIQRTQQEDSAVYLCASSLVSGAYEQYFGPGTRLTVT.

The rearrangement links TRBV6-5 to TRBJ2-7; D possibly corresponds to TRBD1 (6 bases). CDR1 MNHEY and CDR2 SVGAGI come from the germline V gene. V was clipped by 1 base and J by 3 bases, with 13 bases between them. The CDR3 sequence is 15 residues long. In nucleotides, the CDR3 is TGTGCCAGCAGTTACTTTGGACAGTTTTTCTACGAGCAGTACTTC. The encoded protein is CASSYFGQFFYEQYF.

The chain uses TRBV6-5 and TRBJ2-5; 7 nucleotides line up with TRBD1. This CDR3 is 13 amino acids long. Trimming removed 6 bases from V and 5 bases from J; junction bases left unmatched: 6. Germline-derived CDR1 and CDR2 are MNHEY and SVGAGI. The CDR3 loop is CASSGTVAETQYF. The CDR3 DNA reads as TGTGCCAGCAGCGGGACAGTAGCGGAGACCCAGTACTTC.

This chain connects TRBV19 to TRBJ2-1, with 9 bases matching TRBD2. The CDR3 contains 16 residues. After removal of 9 bases from V and 12 bases from J, the junction contained 21 bases not matched to a gene. The germline CDR1 and CDR2 sequences are LNHDA and SQIVND (reference sequence). CDR3 DNA: TGTGCCAGGGGGGCGAGGTGTGCGGGAGGGCCTGTTAGGCAGTTCTTC. Translated, it gives CARGARCAGGPVRQFF.

The V call is TRBV4-1, the J call TRBJ1-5; possible D gene TRBD1, 6 bases. Per germline, CDR1 MGHRA and CDR2 YSYEKL. Trimming left V 0 bases short and J 6 bases short, with 18 bases between. This CDR3 contains 17 residues. DNA of the CDR3: TGCGCCAGCAGCCAAGATCCCACAGGGCTCTCTAGTCAGCCCCAGCATTTT. Translation: CASSQDPTGLSSQPQHF.

This clone was seen a handful of times. This sequence joins TRBV5-6 and TRBJ2-3; D is possibly TRBD2 (6 bases). The CDR3 loop spans 15 amino acids. Trimming took off 4 bases at V and 0 bases at J, with 12 bases between the two ends. Germline CDR1 SGHDT, CDR2 YYEEEE. As DNA, the CDR3 is TGTGCCAGCAGCCCGGGGGTGGGGAGCACAGATACGCAGTATTTT. This translates into CASSPGVGSTDTQYF.

J is TRBJ2-3 and V is TRBV9; tentative D call: TRBD1 (6 bases). The V end lost 5 bases, the J end lost 7 bases, and 23 bases lay between the germline ends. Germline V CDR1 and CDR2: SGDLS, YYNGEE. The CDR3 is 16 residues long. The CDR3 is CASSPGQYGELHTQYF. The CDR3 DNA sequence: TGTGCCAGCAGTCCCGGACAGTACGGGGAACTACATACGCAGTATTTT.

This clone was observed a few times. The chain uses TRBV9 and TRBJ2-1; D may be TRBD2 (6 bases). Deletions cut 9 bases from V and 0 bases from J, with 19 bases between. The CDR3 loop spans 16 amino acids. Per the germline V gene, CDR1 is SGDLS and CDR2 is YYNGEE. The CDR3 DNA reads TGTGCCAACGCTGCGGGGAAAGAGAGCTCCTACAATGAGCAGTTCTTC. It translates to CANAAGKESSYNEQFF.

Regarding this clone: This specimen includes other DNA sequences encoding the same CDR3. This sequence joins TRBV29-1 and TRBJ2-7; TRBD1 matches 9 bases. Trimming cost V 5 bases and J 4 bases; bases outside gene matches: 6. The CDR3 is made up of 13 amino acids. Germline CDR1 is SQVTM and CDR2 is ANQGSEA. CDR3 DNA sequence: TGCAGCGTTCCGGGACAGGGTGTGTACGAGCAGTACTTC. It specifies CSVPGQGVYEQYF.

The V and J genes are TRBV6-1 and TRBJ1-3; D ambiguous. This CDR3 is built from 14 residues. The V end lost 5 bases, the J end lost 8 bases, and 16 bases lay between the germline ends. Germline CDR1 is MNHNS and CDR2 is SASEGT. In DNA, the CDR3 is TGTGCCAGCAGTAATACGGGAAGCAAGGACACCATATATTTT. It specifies CASSNTGSKDTIYF.

This chain uses TRBV28 with TRBJ2-3; 8 positions agree with TRBD2. CDR3 size: 16 residues. The junction had 8 bases not matched to a gene; V was cut back by 1 base and J by 5 bases. Looked up from germline, CDR1 is MDHEN and CDR2 is SYDVKM. CDR3 loop: CASSLLASGYRDTQYF. CDR3 DNA sequence: TGTGCCAGCAGTTTATTGGCTAGCGGGTACCGAGATACGCAGTATTTT.

Only a few counts were recorded for this clone. The genes are TRBV7-9 and TRBJ1-2; TRBD1 might be the D (5 bases). Trimming took 3 bases from V and 7 from J, leaving 15 bases between them. The germline CDR1 and CDR2 sequences are SEHNR and FQNEAQ (reference sequence). The CDR3 is 14 residues long. The CDR3 is CASSFVGREAGYTF. The CDR3 DNA sequence: TGTGCCAGCAGCTTTGTTGGCAGGGAAGCTGGCTACACCTTC.

This clone came up a few times. This chain links TRBV13 with TRBJ1-3; weak D call: TRBD1 (5 bases). V was cut by 3 bases and J by 8 bases, with 14 bases left in between. CDR1 and CDR2 from the germline V gene are PRHDT and FYEKMQ (reference sequence). This CDR3 comprises 14 residues. In nucleotides, the CDR3 is TGTGCCAGCAGCTTTTGGGGGGTAAGGGACACCATATATTTT. As protein: CASSFWGVRDTIYF.

CDR3: CASSGDGSVETQYF. The CDR3 bases are TGTGCCAGCAGCGGAGACGGATCTGTGGAGACCCAGTACTTC. This sequence joins TRBV2 and TRBJ2-5, with D uncertain. Per the germline V gene, CDR1 is SNHLY and CDR2 is FYNNEI. The V gene lost 6 bases and the J gene lost 5 bases, with 16 bases spanning the gap. The length of the CDR3 is 14 residues.

A few counts support this clone. The chain combines TRBV6-6 with TRBJ1-3; no firm D call. V was cut by 5 bases and J by 0 bases, with 14 bases left in between. CDR3 length: 16 amino acids. Per the germline V gene, CDR1 is MNHNY and CDR2 is SVGAGI (reference sequence). The CDR3 DNA reads as TGTGCCAGCAGTCAACCGATCGGGGTCTCTGGAAACACCATATATTTT. Translating it yields CASSQPIGVSGNTIYF.

The chain carries TRBV5-6 and TRBJ2-5; 9 bases are shared with TRBD2. Trimming took 6 bases from V and 2 from J; bases not matched to a gene: 8. The germline CDR1 and CDR2 sequences are SGHDT and YYEEEE. The CDR3 is made up of 15 amino acids. Written as DNA, the CDR3 is TGTGCCAGCAACCGTAGGCTAGCGGGACAAGAGACCCAGTACTTC. It codes for CASNRRLAGQETQYF.

V gene TRBV6-5 combines with J gene TRBJ1-5; TRBD1 agrees at 7 bases. From germline, CDR1 is MNHEY and CDR2 SVGAGI. V shed 6 bases, J shed 4 bases, and the junction held 3 bases outside the gene matches. This CDR3 region has 13 residues. CDR3 DNA sequence: TGTGCCAGCAGCAAGACAGGGAATCAGCCCCAGCATTTT. It specifies CASSKTGNQPQHF.

The chain links TRBV2 to TRBJ2-2; no firm D call. Trimming stripped 2 bases from V and 5 bases from J, with 9 bases between. The germline V gene has CDR1 SNHLY and CDR2 FYNNEI. CDR3 size: 14 residues. The CDR3 region has the DNA TGTGCCAGCAGTGAACTGGGCGTGACCGGGGAGCTGTTTTTT. It translates to CASSELGVTGELFF. Filled out from reference TRBV2 and TRBJ2-2, the complete variable domain reads EPEVTQTPSHQVTQMGQEVILRCVPISNHLYFYWYRQILGQKVEFLVSFYNNEISEKSEIFDDQFSVERPDGSNFTLKIRSTKLEDSAMYFCASSELGVTGELFFGEGSRLTVL.

The chain employs TRBV7-2 and TRBJ2-4; maybe TRBD2 (5 bases). The V end was cut by 1 base, the J end by 6 bases, with 16 bases between. This CDR3 contains 16 residues. CDR1 is SGHTA and CDR2 is FQGNSA in the germline V gene. The CDR3 bases are TGTGCCAGCAGCTTAGTTCCGAGCAATGAGGGAAACATTCAGTACTTC. Its translation is CASSLVPSNEGNIQYF.

The chain is built from TRBV5-1 and TRBJ2-1, with 12 bases that match TRBD2. The trim removed 0 bases at V and 7 bases at J, leaving 5 bases unmatched. The CDR3 length is 16 residues. Germline V gene lookup returns CDR1 SGHRS and CDR2 YFSETQ. CDR3 region: CASSLALAGGVNEQFF. The CDR3 DNA reads as TGCGCCAGCAGCTTGGCACTAGCGGGAGGTGTAAATGAGCAGTTCTTC.

The V gene is TRBV29-1, the J gene TRBJ1-4; TRBD1 might be the D (6 bases). Germline loops: CDR1 SQVTM, CDR2 ANQGSEA. The CDR3 is 14 residues long. V was shortened by 5 bases and J by 6 bases, with 16 bases between the two germline ends. This chain's CDR3 is CSVLPDSEYEKLFF. CDR3 DNA: TGCAGCGTTCTTCCGGACAGCGAATATGAAAAACTGTTTTTT.

This chain joins TRBV7-3 and TRBJ1-4, with D hard to call. The germline CDR1 and CDR2 sequences are SGHTA and FQGTGA. The length of the CDR3 is 18 residues. The V end lost 7 bases, the J end lost 0 bases, and 21 bases lay between the germline ends. CDR3 sequence: CASNSTISERATNEKLFF. The CDR3 bases are TGTGCCAGCAATTCCACTATCAGTGAGCGTGCAACTAATGAAAAACTGTTTTTT. Variable domain in full (rest from reference TRBV7-3 and TRBJ1-4): GAGVSQTPSNKVTEKGKYVELRCDPISGHTALYWYRQSLGQGPEFLIYFQGTGAADDSGLPNDRFFAVRPEGSVSTLKIQRTERGDSAVYLCASNSTISERATNEKLFFGSGTQLSVL.

In this sample, this clone turned up once. The chain joins TRBV5-5 to TRBJ2-1; D perhaps matches TRBD2 (6 bases). Germline assignment: CDR1 SGHKS and CDR2 YYEKEE (reference sequence). The CDR3 sequence is 16 residues long. V gave up 5 bases and J gave up 0 bases, with 15 bases separating them. The CDR3 DNA reads as TGTGCCAGCAGTCGGGACCTCGGGAGCTCCTACAATGAGCAGTTCTTC. It yields the protein CASSRDLGSSYNEQFF.

The chain combines TRBV5-4 with TRBJ1-1; a weak D match, TRBD1 (5 bases). Trimming shortened V by 0 bases and J by 6 bases, and 9 bases separated the two germline ends. From germline, CDR1 is SGHNT and CDR2 YYREEE (reference sequence). The CDR3 has 13 amino acids. DNA for the CDR3: TGTGCCAGCAGCTTGGCCGGGGGGGCTGAAGCTTTCTTT. It specifies CASSLAGGAEAFF.